Listed below are T cell receptor beta chains from one sample, sequenced in a study of shared clonotypes between healthy human individuals. The repertoire was sequenced with immunoSEQ multiplex PCR; TCRdb's copy has only in-frame clones and lacks some. The data contain around 700,000 clones, 72% of them singletons. Material for sequencing was memory CD4+ T cells sorted from blood. The receptors here all came from a woman aged 25 to 39 in good health. The CDR3 runs from the conserved cysteine through the conserved F or W. The D gene is left open where the match is weak. Clone sizes are given selectively: once, few, many, or a class where the clone is expanded.

>-|TRBV2|TRBJ2-5|-
TGTGCCAGCAGTGACGCCGTCAGCCGGGGAGAGACCCAGTACTTC
CASSDAVSRGETQYF
>-|TRBV5-6|TRBJ1-2|-
TGTGCCAGCAGCCCGCAGGACCTTCTACATGGCTACACCTTC
CASSPQDLLHGYTF
>TRBD2|TRBV11-2|TRBJ2-5|-
TGTGCCAGCAGCACGCGGGGGGGGTACCAAGAGACCCAGTACTTC
CASSTRGGYQETQYF
>-|TRBV4-1|TRBJ2-7|-
TGCGCCAGCAGCCAAGCCCCTTCAGCGGGTGGCTACGAGCAGTACTTC
CASSQAPSAGGYEQYF
>TRBD1|TRBV7-8|TRBJ1-4|-
TGTGCCAGCAGCTTAGAGAGGACAGGGCGGGAAAAACTGTTTTTT
CASSLERTGREKLFF
>-|TRBV6-1|TRBJ1-4|many
TGTGCCAGCAGTGATATTGGAGTTAATGAAAAACTGTTTTTT
CASSDIGVNEKLFF
>-|TRBV6-1|TRBJ2-4|-
TGTGCCAGCACGCAGGGGGACTTAAACATTCAGTACTTC
CASTQGDLNIQYF
>TRBD1|TRBV5-1|TRBJ1-2|-
TGCGCCAGCAGCATCGGGACAGCCGCACCTAACTATGGCTACACCTTC
CASSIGTAAPNYGYTF
>-|TRBV7-9|TRBJ2-7|-
TGTGCCAGCAGAACCGGGACGGGTTCCTACGAGCAGTACTTC
CASRTGTGSYEQYF
>-|TRBV6-1|TRBJ2-3|-
TGTGCCAGCGGGATAGACACAGATACGCAGTATTTT
CASGIDTDTQYF
>-|TRBV4-2|TRBJ1-2|-
TGTGCCAGCAGCCAAGACCCGCGGGGAGGGGACTATGGCTACACCTTC
CASSQDPRGGDYGYTF
>-|TRBV5-1|TRBJ2-1|-
TGCGCCAGCAGCTTGGCGTCTAACCTATACAATGAGCAGTTCTTC
CASSLASNLYNEQFF
>-|TRBV5-1|TRBJ1-2|-
TGCGCCAGCAGCTTGGACAGTCTCTTGGGGGGCTACACCTTC
CASSLDSLLGGYTF
>-|TRBV10-1|TRBJ1-1|-
TGCGCCAGCAGTGCCGGAGATGCGGCTGAAGCTTTCTTT
CASSAGDAAEAFF
>-|TRBV28|TRBJ1-2|-
TGTGCCAGCAGTAACAACTATGGCTACACCTTC
CASSNNYGYTF
>TRBD1|TRBV7-8|TRBJ2-7|-
TGTGCCAGCAGCTTCCAACGGGACAGCTACGAGCAGTACTTC
CASSFQRDSYEQYF
>TRBD1|TRBV2|TRBJ1-2|-
TGTGCCAGCAGACCTGGACAGGCCTATGGCTACACCTTC
CASRPGQAYGYTF
>-|TRBV6-6|TRBJ1-2|once
TGTGCCAGCAGTTTGGGCAGTCGGGGGGGCTATGGCTACACCTTC
CASSLGSRGGYGYTF
>TRBD2|TRBV19|TRBJ2-7|-
TGTGCCAGTTCCAACCTAGGAGCGGGAGATGGGCTCGAGCAGTACTTC
CASSNLGAGDGLEQYF
>TRBD1|TRBV28|TRBJ2-3|few
TGTGCCAGCAGTGAGGTGACAGGGGGCCGCGCAGATACGCAGTATTTT
CASSEVTGGRADTQYF
>-|TRBV5-6|TRBJ2-6|-
TGTGCCAGCAGCTTGGGGCCGAGCTCTGGGGCCAACGTCCTGACTTTC
CASSLGPSSGANVLTF
>-|TRBV5-4|TRBJ2-4|few
TGTGCCAGCAGCTTGGCAGGGTCCAAAAACATTCAGTACTTC
CASSLAGSKNIQYF
>TRBD1|TRBV29-1|TRBJ2-5|few
TGCAGCGTTGACAGGGGGCAGGAGACCCAGTACTTC
CSVDRGQETQYF
>-|TRBV29-1|TRBJ2-1|few
TGCAGCGCCACGCAGGAGGGCTACAATGAGCAGTTCTTC
CSATQEGYNEQFF
>TRBD1|TRBV11-2|TRBJ1-5|-
TGTGCCAGCAGCCTCGGGACAGGTCCTCAGCCCCAGCATTTT
CASSLGTGPQPQHF
>-|TRBV4-1|TRBJ2-1|-
TGCGCCAGCAGCCAACCGGTACGGGGGAGCTCCTACAATGAGCAGTTCTTC
CASSQPVRGSSYNEQFF
>TRBD2|TRBV7-9|TRBJ2-5|few
TGTGCCAGCAGTTATCCGGGACTAGCGGAGACCCAGTACTTC
CASSYPGLAETQYF
>-|TRBV5-4|TRBJ1-4|-
TGTGCCAGCAGCTTGGGCGAGAGGGAAAAACTGTTTTTT
CASSLGEREKLFF
>TRBD1|TRBV5-4|TRBJ2-7|-
TGTGCCAGCAGCTTGGCCAGGGGGCGTGAGCAGTACTTC
CASSLARGREQYF